This is a list of T cell receptor beta chains from one sample in a study of blood T cell repertoires in COVID-19. Assay: immunoSEQ multiplex PCR; the TCRdb copy retains only in-frame clones and omits some. The data hold 130,000 or so clones, with roughly 90% observed a single time. The sequencing sample was made of peripheral blood. The receptors originated from a man aged 45-60 years with active or convalescent COVID-19. CDR3s include the opening cysteine and the closing phenylalanine or tryptophan. A D gene is named only where the DNA matches it firmly. Size tells how often a clone was seen (once, few, many) or the class of an expanded clone, and some rows leave it out.

TRBD2 TRBJ2-3 - TRBV11-2 15 TGTGCCAGCAGTCGACTAGCGGGAGCGGTAGATACGCAGTATTTT CASSRLAGAVDTQYF
- TRBJ2-3 - TRBV18 15 TGTGCCAGCTCACCACGTGGCCCCGGCACAGATACGCAGTATTTT CASSPRGPGTDTQYF
- TRBJ1-4 - TRBV6-1 17 TGTGCCAGCAGTGAATTAGCCGGCTACGCAACTAATGAAAAACTGTTTTTT CASSELAGYATNEKLFF
TRBD2 TRBJ2-1 - TRBV5-4 16 TGTGCCAGCAGCTTGCCTAGCGGGAGAAGGTACAATGAGCAGTTCTTC CASSLPSGRRYNEQFF
- TRBJ1-4 - TRBV28 14 TGTGCCAGCAGGACCGGGACTCTGAATGAAAAACTGTTTTTT CASRTGTLNEKLFF
TRBD1 TRBJ1-4 once TRBV4-2 14 TGTGCCAGCAGCCAAGAGCTTGACAGGGGAAAACTGTTTTTT CASSQELDRGKLFF
- TRBJ1-1 - TRBV2 15 TGTGCCAGCAGTTTTGACAGCCGCAAGAACACTGAAGCTTTCTTT CASSFDSRKNTEAFF
TRBD2 TRBJ2-7 - TRBV12-3/TRBV12-4 11 TGTGCCAGCAGGGGGACTACTTTTGTTTCCTTC CASRGTTFVSF
- TRBJ2-7 - TRBV19 13 TGTGCCAGTAGTAGCGCAGCGGCCTACGAGCAGTACTTC CASSSAAAYEQYF
- TRBJ2-3 - TRBV5-5 17 TGTGCCAGCAGCGCCCACTACAGGGTAATCGGCACAGATACGCAGTATTTT CASSAHYRVIGTDTQYF
TRBD1 TRBJ2-6 - TRBV10-3 15 TGTGCCTCCAGGGACAGCAGCTCTGGGGCCAACGTCCTGACTTTC CASRDSSSGANVLTF
TRBD1 TRBJ2-7 once TRBV5-1 14 TGCGCCAGCAGCGGAGGGACAGGGTCCTACGAGCAGTACTTC CASSGGTGSYEQYF
TRBD1 TRBJ2-2 - TRBV5-1 16 TGCGCCAGCAGTCACGGGCAGGGGGCGCCCACCGGGGAGCTGTTTTTT CASSHGQGAPTGELFF
TRBD1 TRBJ1-5 few TRBV4-1 13 TGCGCCAGCAGCCAGACAGGGGGTCAGCCCCAGCATTTT CASSQTGGQPQHF
TRBD1 TRBJ2-5 once TRBV2 13 TGTGCCAGCAGTAACAGGGGCCGGGAGACCCAGTACTTC CASSNRGRETQYF
- TRBJ1-4 - TRBV19 13 TGTGCCAGTATTGGGGCTGCTAATGACAAACTGTTTTTT CASIGAANDKLFF
- TRBJ1-2 - TRBV28 12 TGTGCCAGCAGTTTAGGGCAGTACGGCTACACCTTC CASSLGQYGYTF
TRBD1 TRBJ1-2 - TRBV15 14 TGTGCCACCAGCAGTCTCACAGGGGTCTATGGCTACACCTTC CATSSLTGVYGYTF
- TRBJ1-4 few TRBV29-1 13 TGCAGCGTTGGACAGCCAACTAATGAAAAACTGTTTTTT CSVGQPTNEKLFF
TRBD2 TRBJ2-5 - TRBV18 13 TGTGCCAGCTCAGCACTAGCGGGGGAGACCCAGTACTTC CASSALAGETQYF
- TRBJ1-1 - TRBV12-3/TRBV12-4 13 TGTGCCAGCAGTTTCGGACAGAACACTGAAGCTTTCTTT CASSFGQNTEAFF
- TRBJ2-6 - TRBV7-2 15 TGTGCCAGCAGCTTTTCGTCCTCTGGGGCCAACGTCCTGACTTTC CASSFSSSGANVLTF
TRBD1 TRBJ2-7 few TRBV5-6 14 TGTGCCAGCAGCGCCGGGACAGGGGAACGCGAGCAGTACTTC CASSAGTGEREQYF
TRBD1 TRBJ2-4 - TRBV7-9 14 TGTGCCAGCAGCCTACCGGGACAGGTGGGCATTCAGTACTTC CASSLPGQVGIQYF
- TRBJ2-7 once TRBV30 14 TGTGCCTGGAGGACCTTGGGGAGCACCTACGAGCAGTACTTC CAWRTLGSTYEQYF
- TRBJ1-5 - TRBV28 12 TGTGCCAGCAGTTTACGCACTGGTCCCCAGCATTTT CASSLRTGPQHF
- TRBJ2-1 - TRBV28 13 TGTGCCAGCAGTTTATGGACAGTCAATGAGCAGTTCTTC CASSLWTVNEQFF
- TRBJ1-5 - TRBV28 14 TGTGCCAGCCGCCCCGCCGGGAGCAATCAGCCCCAGCATTTT CASRPAGSNQPQHF
TRBD1 TRBJ1-2 - TRBV2 14 TGTGCCAGCAATAGCCGGACAGGCTTGTATGGCTACACCTTC CASNSRTGLYGYTF
- TRBJ2-4 - TRBV27 15 TGTGCCAGCAGTTTCTTAGGGGCTGGAAAAAACATTCAGTACTTC CASSFLGAGKNIQYF
- TRBJ2-7 - TRBV11-3 14 TGTGCCAGCACCAAGGCGGGCATAACCTACGAGCAGTACTTC CASTKAGITYEQYF
TRBD2 TRBJ2-5 - TRBV6-2/TRBV6-3 15 TGTGCCAGCAGTTTAAGCGGGGGCCAGGGAAGGACCCAGTACTTC CASSLSGGQGRTQYF
- TRBJ2-7 - TRBV6-5 16 TGTGCCAGCAGTTCCATAGGGGGGGAGGCTATCTACGAGCAGTACTTC CASSSIGGEAIYEQYF
- TRBJ2-7 few TRBV29-1 13 TGCAGCGTTTTCCAGGGCCCCTCCTACGAGCAGTACTTC CSVFQGPSYEQYF
- TRBJ2-2 - TRBV7-2 13 TGTGCCAGCACCCCAGTACACACCGGGGAGCTGTTTTTT CASTPVHTGELFF
- TRBJ1-3 - TRBV19 16 TGTGCCAGTAGTAGAAACCGGGACACCTCTGGAAACACCATATATTTT CASSRNRDTSGNTIYF